This TCR beta chain was sequenced for a study of blood T cell repertoires in COVID-19. Study details: Cohort 3 recovered donors had two negative PCRs, clearance, or symptom resolution. Acute and convalescent COVID-19 samples came from the United States, Italy and Spain. T cells, B-cell-depleted T cells, or PBMCs supplied cDNA or gDNA.

Residents of under 25 US areas, aged roughly 18 to 89 years, made up the participants. This CDR3 has 16 residues. V was clipped by 5 bases and J by 6 bases; unmatched bases: 10. The germline gives CDR1 SGHNT, CDR2 YENEEA. Data came from immunoSEQ multiplex PCR; TCRdb stores just in-frame clones and leaves some out. Among roughly 200,000 clones listed, about nine tenths were seen once. Input material: PBMCs or T cells enriched from blood (not recorded which). The source of this sequence is a man between 25 and 39 years old in a cohort exposed to, infected with or recovered from COVID-19 (not recorded which). The V gene is TRBV11-3, the J gene TRBJ2-2; 9 bases match TRBD1. CDR3: CASSPGQGSVAGELFF. CDR3 sequence (DNA): TGTGCCAGCAGCCCCGGACAGGGGTCGGTCGCCGGGGAGCTGTTTTTT.